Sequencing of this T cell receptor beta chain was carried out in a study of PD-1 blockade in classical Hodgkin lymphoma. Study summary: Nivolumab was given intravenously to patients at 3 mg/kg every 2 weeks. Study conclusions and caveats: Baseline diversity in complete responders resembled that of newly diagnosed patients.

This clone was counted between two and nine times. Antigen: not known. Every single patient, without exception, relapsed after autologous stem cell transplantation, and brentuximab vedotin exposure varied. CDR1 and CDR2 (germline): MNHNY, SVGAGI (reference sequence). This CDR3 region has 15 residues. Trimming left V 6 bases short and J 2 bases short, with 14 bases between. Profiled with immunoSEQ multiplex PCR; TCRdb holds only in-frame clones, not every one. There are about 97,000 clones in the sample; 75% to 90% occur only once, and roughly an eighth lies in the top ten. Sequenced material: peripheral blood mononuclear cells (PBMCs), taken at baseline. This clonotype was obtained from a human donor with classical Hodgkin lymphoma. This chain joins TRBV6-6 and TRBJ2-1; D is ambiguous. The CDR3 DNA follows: TGTGCCAGCAGACCCTACAAGGTGGCCTACAATGAGCAGTTCTTC. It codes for CASRPYKVAYNEQFF.